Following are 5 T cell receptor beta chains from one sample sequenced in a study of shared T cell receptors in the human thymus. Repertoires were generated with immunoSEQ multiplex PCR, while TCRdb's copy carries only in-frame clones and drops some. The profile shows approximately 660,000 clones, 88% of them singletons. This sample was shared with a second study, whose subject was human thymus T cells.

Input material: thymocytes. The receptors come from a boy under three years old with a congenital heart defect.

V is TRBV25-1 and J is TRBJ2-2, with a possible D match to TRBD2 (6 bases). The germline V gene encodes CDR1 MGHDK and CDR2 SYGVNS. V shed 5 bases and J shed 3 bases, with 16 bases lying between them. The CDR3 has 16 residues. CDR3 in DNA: TGTGCCAGCAGTCACAAGCCGGGGGAGCACACCGGGGAGCTGTTTTTT. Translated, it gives CASSHKPGEHTGELFF. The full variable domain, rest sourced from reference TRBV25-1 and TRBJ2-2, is EADIYQTPRYLVIGTGKKITLECSQTMGHDKMYWYQQDPGMELHLIHYSYGVNSTEKGDLSSESTVSRIRTEHFPLTLESARPSHTSQYLCASSHKPGEHTGELFFGEGSRLTVL.

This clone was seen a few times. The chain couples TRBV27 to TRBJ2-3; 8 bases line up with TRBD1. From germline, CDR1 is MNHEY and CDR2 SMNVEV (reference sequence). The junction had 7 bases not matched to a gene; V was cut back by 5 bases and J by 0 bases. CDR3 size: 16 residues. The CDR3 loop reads CASSHSGQASTDTQYF. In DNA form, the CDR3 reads TGTGCCAGCAGTCACTCGGGACAGGCTAGCACAGATACGCAGTATTTT.

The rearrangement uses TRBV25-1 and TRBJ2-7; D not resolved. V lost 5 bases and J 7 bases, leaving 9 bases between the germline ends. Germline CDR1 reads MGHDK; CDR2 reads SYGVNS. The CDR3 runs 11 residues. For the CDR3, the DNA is TGTGCCAGCAGTCACCACTTGGAGCAGTACTTC. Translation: CASSHHLEQYF.

CDR3 nucleotide sequence: TGTGCCAGCGACGCGGGGGGTGAAAAACTGTTTTTT. Translation: CASDAGGEKLFF. The gene calls are TRBV28 and TRBJ1-4; TRBD1 might be the D (5 bases). V was trimmed by 8 bases and J by 7 bases, leaving 11 bases between them. The CDR3 is made up of 12 amino acids. CDR1 is MDHEN and CDR2 is SYDVKM in the germline V gene.

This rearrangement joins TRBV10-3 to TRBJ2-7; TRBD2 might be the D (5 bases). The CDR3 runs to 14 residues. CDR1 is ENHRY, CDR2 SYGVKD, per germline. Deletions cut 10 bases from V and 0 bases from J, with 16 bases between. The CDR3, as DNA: TGTGCCACCACGGACGGGGAAAGCTCCTACGAGCAGTACTTC. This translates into CATTDGESSYEQYF.